This TCR beta chain was sequenced in a study of blood T cell repertoires in COVID-19. Across the whole study: COVID-19 samples collected from the United States, Italy and Spain covered acute and convalescent phases.

This CDR3 is 18 amino acids long. With V trimmed by 4 bases and J by 1 base, 14 bases remained unmatched. CDR1 and CDR2 (germline): LGHDT, YNNKEL (reference sequence). The authors' processing: From reference gene primer amplification, estimates of nucleated cell counts were derived. This table comes from immunoSEQ multiplex PCR, and its TCRdb copy is limited to in-frame clones, with some not included. D and trimming come from the DNA, and the V and J calls and clone size come from that table. The data contain approximately 200,000 clones, around 80% of them singletons. This clone was picked up one time.

This sequence was found in a man in his sixties who had recovered from COVID-19. Specimen: PBMCs or T cells enriched from blood (not recorded which). The chain recombines TRBV3-1 (or the pseudogene TRBV3-2) with TRBJ1-1; 8 bases are a match to TRBD1. The CDR3 reads CASSPGVAGGSWNTEAFF. CDR3 sequence (DNA): TGTGCCAGCAGCCCAGGAGTGGCAGGGGGCAGTTGGAACACTGAAGCTTTCTTT.